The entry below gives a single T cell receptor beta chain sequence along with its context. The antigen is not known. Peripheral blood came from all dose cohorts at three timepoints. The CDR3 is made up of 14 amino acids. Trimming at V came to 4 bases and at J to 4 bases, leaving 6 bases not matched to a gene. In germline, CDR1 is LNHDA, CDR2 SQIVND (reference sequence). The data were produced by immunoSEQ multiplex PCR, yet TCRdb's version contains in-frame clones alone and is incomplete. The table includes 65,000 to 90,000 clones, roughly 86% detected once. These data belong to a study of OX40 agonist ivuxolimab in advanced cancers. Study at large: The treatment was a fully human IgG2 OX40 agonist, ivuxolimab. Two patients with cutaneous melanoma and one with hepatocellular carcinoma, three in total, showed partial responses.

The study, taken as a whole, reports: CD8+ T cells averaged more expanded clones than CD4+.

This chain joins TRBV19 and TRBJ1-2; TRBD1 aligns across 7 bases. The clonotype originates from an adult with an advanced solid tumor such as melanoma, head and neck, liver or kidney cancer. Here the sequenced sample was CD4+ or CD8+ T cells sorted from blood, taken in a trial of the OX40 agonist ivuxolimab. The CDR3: CASSTGQSGYGYTF. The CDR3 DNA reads TGTGCCAGTAGTACGGGACAGAGTGGCTATGGCTACACCTTC.